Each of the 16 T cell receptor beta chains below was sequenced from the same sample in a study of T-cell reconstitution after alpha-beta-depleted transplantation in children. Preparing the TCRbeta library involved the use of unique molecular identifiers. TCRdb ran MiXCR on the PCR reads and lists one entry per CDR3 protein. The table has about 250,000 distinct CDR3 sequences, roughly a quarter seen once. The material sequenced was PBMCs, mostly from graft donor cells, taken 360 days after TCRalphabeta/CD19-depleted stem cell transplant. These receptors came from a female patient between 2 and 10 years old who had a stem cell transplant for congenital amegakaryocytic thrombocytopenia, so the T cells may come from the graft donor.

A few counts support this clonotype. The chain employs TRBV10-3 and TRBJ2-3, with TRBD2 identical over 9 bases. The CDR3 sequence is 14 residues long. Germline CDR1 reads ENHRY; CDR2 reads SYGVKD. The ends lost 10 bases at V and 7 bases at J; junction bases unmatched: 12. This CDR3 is CATIGTSKGNTQYF. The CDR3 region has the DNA TGTGCCACCATAGGGACTAGCAAAGGAAATACGCAGTATTTT.

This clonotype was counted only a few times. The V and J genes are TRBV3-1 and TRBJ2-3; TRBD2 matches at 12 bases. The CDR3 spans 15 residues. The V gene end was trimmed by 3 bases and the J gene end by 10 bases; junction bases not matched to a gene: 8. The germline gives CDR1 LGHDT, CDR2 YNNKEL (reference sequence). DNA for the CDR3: TGTGCCAGCAGCCAGGCTAGCGGGGGGGCCAATCCGCAGTATTTT. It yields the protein CASSQASGGANPQYF.

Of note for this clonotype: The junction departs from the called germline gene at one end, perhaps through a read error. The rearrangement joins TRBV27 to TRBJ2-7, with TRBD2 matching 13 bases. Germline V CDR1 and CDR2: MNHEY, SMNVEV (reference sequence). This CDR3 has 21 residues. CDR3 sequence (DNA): TGTGACAGCAGTCCGCGACAGGAAACTAGCGGGAGGGCCGGTAGGTCCTACGAGCAGTACTTC. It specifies CDSSPRQETSGRAGRSYEQYF.

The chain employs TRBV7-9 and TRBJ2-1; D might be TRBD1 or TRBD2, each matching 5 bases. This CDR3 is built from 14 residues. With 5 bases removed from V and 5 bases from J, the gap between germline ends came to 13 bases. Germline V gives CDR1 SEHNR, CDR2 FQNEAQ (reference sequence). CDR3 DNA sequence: TGTGCCAGCAGCCTCTCCGGGACGCACAATGAGCAGTTCTTC. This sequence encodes CASSLSGTHNEQFF. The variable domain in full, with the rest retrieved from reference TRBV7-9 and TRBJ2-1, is DTGVSQNPRHKITKRGQNVTFRCDPISEHNRLYWYRQTLGQGPEFLTYFQNEAQLEKSRLLSDRFSAERPKGSFSTLEIQRTEQGDSAMYLCASSLSGTHNEQFFGPGTRLTVL.

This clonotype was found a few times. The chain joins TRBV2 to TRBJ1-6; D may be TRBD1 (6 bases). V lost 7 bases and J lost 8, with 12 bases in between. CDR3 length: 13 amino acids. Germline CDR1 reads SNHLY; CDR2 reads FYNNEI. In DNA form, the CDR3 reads TGTGCCAGCACATTGAGGACAGATTCACCCCTCCACTTT. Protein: CASTLRTDSPLHF.

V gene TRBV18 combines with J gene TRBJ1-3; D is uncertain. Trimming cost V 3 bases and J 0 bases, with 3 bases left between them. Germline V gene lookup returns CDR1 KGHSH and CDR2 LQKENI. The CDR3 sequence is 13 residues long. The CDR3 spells CASSPGSGNTIYF. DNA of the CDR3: TGTGCCAGCTCACCCGGCTCTGGAAACACCATATATTTT.

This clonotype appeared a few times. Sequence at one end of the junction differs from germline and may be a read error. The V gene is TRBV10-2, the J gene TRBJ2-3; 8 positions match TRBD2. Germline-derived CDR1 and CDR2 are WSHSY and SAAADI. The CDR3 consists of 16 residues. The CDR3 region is CVSSESRTSLTDTQYF. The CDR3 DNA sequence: TGCGTCAGCAGTGAGTCTAGGACTAGCTTGACAGATACGCAGTATTTT.

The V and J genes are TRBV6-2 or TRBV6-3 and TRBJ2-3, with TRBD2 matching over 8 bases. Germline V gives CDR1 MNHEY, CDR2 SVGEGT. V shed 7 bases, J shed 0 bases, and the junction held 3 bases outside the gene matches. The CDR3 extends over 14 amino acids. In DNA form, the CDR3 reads TGTGCCAGCATGGTAGCGGGGAGCACAGATACGCAGTATTTT. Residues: CASMVAGSTDTQYF.

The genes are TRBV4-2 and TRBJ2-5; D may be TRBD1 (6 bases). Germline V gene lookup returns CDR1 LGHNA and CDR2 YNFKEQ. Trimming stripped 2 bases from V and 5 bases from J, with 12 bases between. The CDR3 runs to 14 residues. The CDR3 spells CASSQSGVWETQYF. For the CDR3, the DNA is TGTGCCAGCAGCCAATCAGGGGTTTGGGAGACCCAGTACTTC.

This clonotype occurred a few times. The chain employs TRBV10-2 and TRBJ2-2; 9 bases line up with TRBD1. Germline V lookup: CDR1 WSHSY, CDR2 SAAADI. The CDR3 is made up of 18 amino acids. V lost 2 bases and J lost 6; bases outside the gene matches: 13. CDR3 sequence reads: CASSETGQGRRWAGELFF. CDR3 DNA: TGCGCCAGCAGTGAGACTGGACAGGGGAGGAGATGGGCCGGGGAGCTGTTTTTT.

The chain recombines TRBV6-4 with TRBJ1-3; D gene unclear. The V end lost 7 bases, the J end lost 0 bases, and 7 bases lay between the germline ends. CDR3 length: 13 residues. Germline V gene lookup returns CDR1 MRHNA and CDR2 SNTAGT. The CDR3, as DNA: TGTGCCAGCACAACAGCCTCTGGAAACACCATATATTTT. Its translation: CASTTASGNTIYF.

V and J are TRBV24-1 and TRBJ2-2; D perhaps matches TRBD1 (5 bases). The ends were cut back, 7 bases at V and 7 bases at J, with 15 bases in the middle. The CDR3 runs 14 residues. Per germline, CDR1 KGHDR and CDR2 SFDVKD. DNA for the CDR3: TGTGCCACCAGGGACACCGACTTGGGCGGGGAGCTGTTTTTT. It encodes CATRDTDLGGELFF.

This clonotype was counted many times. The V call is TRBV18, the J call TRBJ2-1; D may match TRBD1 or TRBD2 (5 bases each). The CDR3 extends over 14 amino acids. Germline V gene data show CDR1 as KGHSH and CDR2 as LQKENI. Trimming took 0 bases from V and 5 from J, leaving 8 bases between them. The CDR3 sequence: CASSPPGRDNEQFF. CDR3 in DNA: TGTGCCAGCTCACCACCGGGACGAGACAATGAGCAGTTCTTC. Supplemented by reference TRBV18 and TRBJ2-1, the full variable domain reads NAGVMQNPRHLVRRRGQEARLRCSPMKGHSHVYWYRQLPEEGLKFMVYLQKENIIDESGMPKERFSAEFPKEGPSILRIQQVVRGDSAAYFCASSPPGRDNEQFFGPGTRLTVL.

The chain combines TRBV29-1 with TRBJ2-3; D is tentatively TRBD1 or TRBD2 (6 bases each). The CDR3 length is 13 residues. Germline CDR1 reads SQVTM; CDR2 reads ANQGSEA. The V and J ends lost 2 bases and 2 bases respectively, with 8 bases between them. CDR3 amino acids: CSVETGATDTQYF. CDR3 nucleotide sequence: TGCAGCGTTGAAACGGGGGCCACAGATACGCAGTATTTT.

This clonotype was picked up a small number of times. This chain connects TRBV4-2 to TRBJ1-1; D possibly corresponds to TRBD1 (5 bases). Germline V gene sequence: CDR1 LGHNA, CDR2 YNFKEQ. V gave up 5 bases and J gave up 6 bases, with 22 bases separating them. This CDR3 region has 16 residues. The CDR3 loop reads CASSGLYGGADAEAFF. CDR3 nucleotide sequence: TGTGCCAGCAGCGGACTTTATGGGGGAGCCGACGCTGAAGCTTTCTTT.

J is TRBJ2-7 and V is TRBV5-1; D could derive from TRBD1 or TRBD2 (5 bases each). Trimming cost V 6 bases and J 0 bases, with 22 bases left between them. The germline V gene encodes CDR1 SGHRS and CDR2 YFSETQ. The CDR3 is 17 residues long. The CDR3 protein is CASTWTTSGTVSYEQYF. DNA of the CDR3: TGCGCCAGCACTTGGACGACCTCAGGGACCGTCTCCTACGAGCAGTACTTC.